This entry lists 26 T cell receptor beta chains sequenced from one sample in a study of T cell responses to AZD1222 COVID-19 vaccine. Assay used: immunoSEQ multiplex PCR; TCRdb lists only in-frame clones, some missing. Of 170,000 or so clones listed, around nine tenths are singletons. Source: peripheral blood, taken on day 0 of AZD1222 vaccination. The receptors here all came from an adult in good health.

This clone occurred a few times. V and J are TRBV7-2 and TRBJ1-2, with D possibly matching TRBD1 (6 bases). Germline loops: CDR1 SGHTA, CDR2 FQGNSA. This CDR3 is 14 amino acids long. The germline V and J ends were trimmed by 5 bases and 6 bases, with 16 bases remaining between them. The CDR3 DNA sequence: TGTGCCAGCAGCCGGGGGCCGGGCGGCGATGGCTACACCTTC. Translating gives CASSRGPGGDGYTF.

CDR3 loop: CASSLASSVQYF. CDR3 sequence (DNA): TGTGCCAGCAGTTTAGCTTCTAGCGTCCAGTACTTC. The chain combines TRBV12-3 or TRBV12-4 with TRBJ2-7; D perhaps matches TRBD2 (6 bases). Trimming cost V 0 bases and J 10 bases, with 10 bases left between them. The CDR3 sequence is 12 residues long.

The CDR3 DNA follows: TGTGCCAGTAGTACGCGGACTAGCCTAGGGGACACCGGGGAGCTGTTTTTT. This encodes CASSTRTSLGDTGELFF. The genes are TRBV19 and TRBJ2-2, with 8 bases identical to TRBD2. The CDR3 runs to 17 residues. J lost 3 bases, V lost 4 bases, and 10 bases had no gene match. Per the germline V gene, CDR1 is LNHDA and CDR2 is SQIVND (reference sequence).

The V and J genes are TRBV29-1 and TRBJ2-3; D possibly matches TRBD1 or TRBD2 (5 bases each). V shed 6 bases and J shed 2 bases, with 15 bases lying between them. The CDR3 totals 14 residues. In germline, CDR1 is SQVTM, CDR2 ANQGSEA. The CDR3 here is CSVPGTLHTDTQYF. The CDR3 nucleotides are TGCAGCGTACCCGGGACGCTACACACAGATACGCAGTATTTT.

V usage is TRBV2 and J usage is TRBJ1-6; D gene unclear. The germline V gene has CDR1 SNHLY and CDR2 FYNNEI. V lost 7 bases to trimming and J lost 5 bases, with 12 bases between them. This CDR3 spans 14 amino acids. The CDR3 nucleotides read TGTGCCAGCACCCGAACCGGGGATAATTCACCCCTCCACTTT. Protein product: CASTRTGDNSPLHF.

The genes are TRBV19 and TRBJ2-1; 9 positions match TRBD2. CDR3 length: 18 amino acids. CDR1 and CDR2 (germline): LNHDA, SQIVND (reference sequence). Trimming removed 6 bases from V and 3 bases from J; junction bases left unmatched: 15. This CDR3 is CASRSAVIAGARYNEQFF. The CDR3 DNA is TGTGCCAGTAGGAGTGCGGTGATAGCGGGGGCCCGCTACAATGAGCAGTTCTTC.

This chain links TRBV6-1 with TRBJ1-2; TRBD1 aligns across 7 bases. CDR3 length: 14 residues. J lost 4 bases, V lost 3 bases, and 5 bases had no gene match. The germline V gene has CDR1 MNHNS and CDR2 SASEGT. The CDR3 bases are TGTGCCAGCAGTGAGGGACAGACGTCCTATGGCTACACCTTC. Translated, it gives CASSEGQTSYGYTF.

The chain carries TRBV3-1 (or the pseudogene TRBV3-2) and TRBJ2-1, with TRBD2 identical over 9 bases. There are 17 residues in the CDR3. The V and J ends lost 0 bases and 7 bases, in that order; junction bases with no gene match: 10. Germline assignment: CDR1 LGHDT and CDR2 YNNKEL (reference sequence). Written as DNA, the CDR3 is TGTGCCAGCAGCCAAGAAGGTGTTAGCGGGGGAGAGAATGAGCAGTTCTTC. Amino acid sequence: CASSQEGVSGGENEQFF.

V usage is TRBV27 and J usage is TRBJ1-1, with D perhaps TRBD1 (5 bases). V lost 11 bases, J lost 5 bases, and 21 bases lay in between. This CDR3 has 14 amino acids. Germline values: CDR1 MNHEY, CDR2 SMNVEV (reference sequence). The CDR3 loop reads CASMGGGAKTEAFF. DNA for the CDR3: TGTGCCTCCATGGGTGGGGGTGCAAAGACTGAAGCTTTCTTT.

The CDR3 DNA follows: TGTGCCAGCAGCGCCGTCGGGGGCGGTTGGACAGATACGCAGTATTTT. This sequence encodes CASSAVGGGWTDTQYF. The J gene is TRBJ2-3, the V gene TRBV3-1 (or the pseudogene TRBV3-2); D tentatively reads TRBD1 or TRBD2 (6 bases each). Germline CDR1 and CDR2: LGHDT and YNNKEL (reference sequence). The CDR3 contains 16 residues. Deletions cut 5 bases from V and 3 bases from J, with 18 bases between.

This sequence joins TRBV5-1 and TRBJ2-3; tentatively, D is TRBD1 (6 bases). The V end was cut by 4 bases, the J end by 8 bases, with 26 bases between. Looked up from germline, CDR1 is SGHRS and CDR2 is YFSETQ. This CDR3 is built from 17 residues. The CDR3 DNA is TGCGCCAGCAGCCCCACCGCCCAGGGGTCAAACGAGGGTACGCAGTATTTT. Translation: CASSPTAQGSNEGTQYF.

The V and J genes are TRBV10-3 and TRBJ2-2; D is possibly TRBD1 or TRBD2 (5 bases each). The V end was cut by 6 bases, the J end by 5 bases, with 16 bases between. Germline V gene data show CDR1 as ENHRY and CDR2 as SYGVKD. CDR3 length: 15 amino acids. This CDR3 reads CAIRPSTGQTGELFF. The CDR3 nucleotides are TGTGCCATCAGGCCCTCGACGGGGCAGACCGGGGAGCTGTTTTTT.

This chain uses TRBV5-1 with TRBJ1-1; tentatively, D is TRBD1 (6 bases). The CDR3 covers 14 residues. The germline V gene encodes CDR1 SGHRS and CDR2 YFSETQ. V was pared by 4 bases and J by 5 bases, with 15 bases between. The CDR3 coding sequence is TGCGCCAGCAGCCCCGGGACACCCGAGACTGAAGCTTTCTTT. Translating gives CASSPGTPETEAFF.

For the CDR3, the DNA is TGTGCCAGCAGCGTAGAAAAATGGGCGACTGAAGCTTTCTTT. This sequence encodes CASSVEKWATEAFF. The V gene is TRBV9, the J gene TRBJ1-1; no clear D. From germline, CDR1 is SGDLS and CDR2 YYNGEE. The CDR3 runs 14 residues. The ends were cut back, 0 bases at V and 5 bases at J, with 11 bases in the middle.

The chain carries TRBV11-2 and TRBJ2-7, with 10 positions matching TRBD1. CDR1 is SGHAT, CDR2 FQNNGV, per germline. Trimming took 4 bases from V and 3 from J; bases not matched to a gene: 6. This CDR3 has 15 amino acids. CDR3 sequence (DNA): TGTGCCAGCAGCTGGCAGAGGGACAGGGGCTACGAGCAGTACTTC. Amino acid sequence: CASSWQRDRGYEQYF. The variable domain in full, with the rest retrieved from reference TRBV11-2 and TRBJ2-7, is EAGVAQSPRYKIIEKRQSVAFWCNPISGHATLYWYQQILGQGPKLLIQFQNNGVVDDSQLPKDRFSAERLKGVDSTLKIQPAKLEDSAVYLCASSWQRDRGYEQYFGPGTRLTVT.

The chain recombines TRBV27 with TRBJ1-5; 9 bases map to TRBD1. Germline V gene sequence: CDR1 MNHEY, CDR2 SMNVEV (reference sequence). V dropped 4 bases and J dropped 6; count of bases not matched to a gene: 1. The CDR3 spans 13 residues. The CDR3 spells CASSWDRAQPQHF. CDR3 bases: TGTGCCAGCAGTTGGGACAGGGCTCAGCCCCAGCATTTT.

The chain carries TRBV24-1 and TRBJ1-2; D is undetermined. This CDR3 is built from 12 residues. V lost 4 bases, J lost 7 bases, and 9 bases lay in between. The germline V gene encodes CDR1 KGHDR and CDR2 SFDVKD. The CDR3 region is CATSEQGPGYTF. The DNA of the CDR3 is TGTGCCACCAGTGAACAAGGGCCTGGCTACACCTTC.

The V and J genes are TRBV7-2 and TRBJ1-5, with 8 bases that match TRBD1. Germline values: CDR1 SGHTA, CDR2 FQGNSA. This CDR3 region has 14 residues. The ends lost 3 bases at V and 6 bases at J; junction bases unmatched: 4. The CDR3 loop reads CASSFDRGGQPQHF. The CDR3 DNA sequence: TGTGCCAGCAGCTTTGACAGGGGAGGTCAGCCCCAGCATTTT.

This chain joins TRBV11-2 and TRBJ2-2; D unresolved. Germline V gene data show CDR1 as SGHAT and CDR2 as FQNNGV. V was cut by 3 bases and J by 5 bases, with 13 bases left in between. The length of the CDR3 is 15 residues. The CDR3 loop reads CASSFSSAITGELFF. As DNA, the CDR3 is TGTGCCAGCAGCTTCTCGAGCGCAATAACCGGGGAGCTGTTTTTT.

The chain links TRBV18 to TRBJ1-2; 9 bases map to TRBD1. This CDR3 spans 14 amino acids. Trimming took 6 bases from V and 4 from J; bases not matched to a gene: 6. Germline V gives CDR1 KGHSH, CDR2 LQKENI. The CDR3 region is CASSQGQGRYGYTF. The CDR3 DNA sequence: TGTGCCAGCTCCCAGGGACAGGGACGCTATGGCTACACCTTC.

Only one count was recorded for this clone. V and J are TRBV24-1 and TRBJ2-5; TRBD2 matches at 7 bases. With V trimmed by 4 bases and J by 1 base, 5 bases remained unmatched. CDR1 is KGHDR, CDR2 SFDVKD, per germline. The CDR3 is 15 residues long. CDR3 DNA: TGTGCCACCAGTGAGGGGGGGACTATCCAAGAGACCCAGTACTTC. This translates into CATSEGGTIQETQYF.

This clone occurred once. The chain joins TRBV9 to TRBJ1-5; D may be TRBD1 (6 bases). CDR3 size: 15 residues. Germline V CDR1 and CDR2: SGDLS, YYNGEE. V was trimmed by 6 bases and J by 4 bases, leaving 17 bases between them. CDR3 protein: CASTPGEGGNQPQHF. The CDR3 coding sequence is TGTGCCAGCACCCCGGGGGAGGGGGGGAATCAGCCCCAGCATTTT.

V gene TRBV27 combines with J gene TRBJ1-5; D might be TRBD1 (6 bases). V lost 3 bases, J lost 1 base, and 7 bases lay in between. Per germline, CDR1 MNHEY and CDR2 SMNVEV (reference sequence). The CDR3 consists of 14 residues. The CDR3, as DNA: TGTGCCAGCAGTTTTGGGGGCAGCAATCAGCCCCAGCATTTT. It translates to CASSFGGSNQPQHF.

This clone was counted only a few times. The chain links TRBV19 to TRBJ2-7; D gene ambiguous. The germline V gene encodes CDR1 LNHDA and CDR2 SQIVND (reference sequence). This CDR3 spans 12 amino acids. Trimming pared 7 bases from V and 2 bases from J, leaving 9 bases between. As DNA, the CDR3 is TGTGCCAGTATGGGCGAGGCCTACGAGCAGTACTTC. It codes for CASMGEAYEQYF.

The chain combines TRBV18 with TRBJ2-7, with D perhaps TRBD1 or TRBD2 (5 bases each). The CDR3 is 15 residues long. CDR1 KGHSH and CDR2 LQKENI come from the germline V gene. The V and J ends lost 0 bases and 7 bases respectively, with 16 bases between them. The CDR3 here is CASSPPARFWGEQYF. The CDR3 bases are TGTGCCAGCTCACCACCCGCCAGGTTTTGGGGGGAGCAGTACTTC. The variable domain in full, completed from reference TRBV18 and TRBJ2-7, reads NAGVMQNPRHLVRRRGQEARLRCSPMKGHSHVYWYRQLPEEGLKFMVYLQKENIIDESGMPKERFSAEFPKEGPSILRIQQVVRGDSAAYFCASSPPARFWGEQYFGPGTRLTVT.

The gene calls are TRBV4-3 and TRBJ1-2; no clear D gene. In germline, CDR1 is LGHNA, CDR2 YSLEER. V lost 0 bases and J 7 bases, leaving 9 bases between the germline ends. This CDR3 has 13 residues. DNA of the CDR3: TGCGCCAGCAGCCAAGATCGTGCAGGTGGCTACACCTTC. Translating gives CASSQDRAGGYTF.